This T cell receptor beta chain originates from a study of cytomegalovirus exposure and HLA in healthy donors. In the study overall: The early release's HLA-typed donors yielded tens of millions of unique TCRs. Overall study findings and caveats: Common viral pathogens seemed, in a later analysis, to connect with several of the most significant clusters. Only CMV serostatus was available as immune exposure information.

CDR3 length equals 13 residues. V was clipped by 4 bases and J by 7 bases; unmatched bases: 5. CDR1 and CDR2 from the germline V gene are SGHKS and YYEKEE (reference sequence). At collection, donors were nominally healthy, but unrecorded immune exposures were probable. Only a few counts were recorded for this clone. Its target is not known. The PCR made use of 60 Vbeta and 13 Jbeta primers. TCRdb keeps only in-frame clones here, not all; method: immunoSEQ multiplex PCR. The table has about 130,000 clones, roughly 80% seen once; the top ten hold about 1.2%. This sequence joins TRBV5-5 and TRBJ1-2; 9 nucleotides align to TRBD1. The origin of this receptor is a boy younger than 18 in good health and CMV-seronegative. Material for sequencing was PBMCs. CDR3 loop: CASSPRDRVGYTF. DNA of the CDR3: TGTGCCAGCAGCCCCCGGGACAGGGTTGGCTACACCTTC.